A single sample gave rise to the 24 T cell receptor beta chains below, sequenced in a study of shared clonotypes between healthy human individuals. Produced via immunoSEQ multiplex PCR; TCRdb's table is partial and in-frame only. This sample has around 500,000 clones, with roughly 80% found just once. The specimen sequenced was PBMCs. These receptors were collected from a woman between 40 and 55 years old in good health. Some clones in this sample may be carry-over from other donors' samples.

Notes on this clone: The sample has other DNA sequences that encode this CDR3 too. The chain couples TRBV5-1 to TRBJ1-2, with 11 bases aligning to TRBD1. Unmatched junction bases numbered 5, after V lost 0 bases and J lost 7 bases. Germline V lookup: CDR1 SGHRS, CDR2 YFSETQ. The CDR3 loop spans 15 amino acids. The CDR3 is CASSLDGQGAGGYTF. The CDR3 DNA is TGCGCCAGCAGCTTGGATGGACAGGGGGCAGGTGGCTACACCTTC.

This clone came up a few times. The chain combines TRBV10-1 with TRBJ2-3; 9 bases are a match to TRBD1. Losses at the gene ends were 5 bases for V and 4 bases for J; bases not matched to a gene: 13. The CDR3 contains 17 residues. Germline assignment: CDR1 WNHNN and CDR2 SYGVQD (reference sequence). The CDR3 here is CASSKPGQGAVADTQYF. The CDR3 nucleotides read TGCGCCAGCAGTAAACCGGGACAGGGAGCGGTCGCAGATACGCAGTATTTT.

The count of this clone is one. V and J are TRBV6-5 and TRBJ1-1; D is unresolved. This CDR3 contains 15 residues. CDR1 MNHEY and CDR2 SVGAGI come from the germline V gene. Trimming stripped 0 bases from V and 6 bases from J, with 14 bases between. CDR3 nucleotide sequence: TGTGCCAGCAGTTACTCAATGTGGCGTGTCTCTGAAGCTTTCTTT. Its protein is CASSYSMWRVSEAFF.

J is TRBJ1-5 and V is TRBV19, with a possible D match to TRBD1 (6 bases). CDR3 length equals 14 residues. Germline V lookup: CDR1 LNHDA, CDR2 SQIVND (reference sequence). Trimming took 5 bases from V and 3 from J, leaving 11 bases between them. CDR3 DNA: TGTGCCAGTAGTGAGTCAGGGGACAATCAGCCCCAGCATTTT. Its translation is CASSESGDNQPQHF.

The rearrangement links TRBV7-8 to TRBJ2-2, with 12 nucleotides matching TRBD2. The CDR3 totals 17 residues. J gave up 1 base and V 5 bases, and 5 bases lay outside the gene matches. The germline V gene has CDR1 SGHVS and CDR2 FQNEAQ. The CDR3 DNA sequence: TGTGCCAGCAGCCCCCCTAGCGGGAGGGTGAACACCGGGGAGCTGTTTTTT. Translating it yields CASSPPSGRVNTGELFF.

Of note for this clone: This sequence is one base from a far larger clone and is likely a read error. Other nucleotide sequences from this sample produce the same CDR3. The chain couples TRBV29-1 to TRBJ2-2; TRBD2 agrees at 7 bases. The CDR3 spans 15 residues. Per the germline V gene, CDR1 is SQVTM and CDR2 is ANQGSEA. CDR3 loop: CSVEFGRSGTGELFF. The CDR3 nucleotides are TGTAGCGTTGAATTCGGGAGGTCCGGCACCGGGGAGCTGTTTTTT.

This clone was picked up a small number of times. A far larger clone is just one base off, so this is likely a read error. The rearrangement uses TRBV7-2 and TRBJ2-4; D possibly corresponds to TRBD1 (6 bases). CDR1 and CDR2 from the germline V gene are SGHTA and FQGNSA. This CDR3 contains 13 residues. The CDR3, as DNA: TGTGCCAACAGCAACGACAGGTCCAACATTCAGTACTTC. Amino acid sequence: CANSNDRSNIQYF.

The CDR3 sequence is CASSSRTSGRAFVYEQFF. In nucleotides, the CDR3 is TGTGCCAGCAGCTCACGGACTAGCGGGAGGGCCTTTGTCTATGAGCAGTTCTTC. V is TRBV11-1 and J is TRBJ2-1; 15 positions match TRBD2. This CDR3 contains 18 residues. Trimming cost V 4 bases and J 8 bases; bases outside gene matches: 12. Germline V lookup: CDR1 SGHAT, CDR2 FQDESV (reference sequence).

The chain joins TRBV28 to TRBJ1-5; D remains unclear. V shed 3 bases and J shed 7 bases, with 7 bases lying between them. The CDR3 is 12 amino acids. Germline CDR1 is MDHEN and CDR2 is SYDVKM. CDR3 amino acids: CASSFFPQPQHF. The CDR3 region has the DNA TGTGCCAGCAGTTTTTTCCCCCAGCCCCAGCATTTT.

This chain joins TRBV5-1 and TRBJ2-7; TRBD1 agrees at 7 bases. The germline V gene encodes CDR1 SGHRS and CDR2 YFSETQ. CDR3 length: 16 amino acids. V was pared by 3 bases and J by 2 bases, with 11 bases of the junction left unmatched. The CDR3 sequence: CASSSEGTAVAYEQYF. The CDR3 coding sequence is TGCGCCAGCAGCTCCGAAGGGACAGCGGTAGCCTACGAGCAGTACTTC.

In the case of this clone: Since a much larger clone is just one base distant, this may be a read error. The identical CDR3 is also encoded by other nucleotide sequences in the sample. The rearrangement joins TRBV15 to TRBJ2-7, with a tentative D call TRBD2 (5 bases). V was pared by 0 bases and J by 0 bases, with 15 bases between. CDR3 size: 17 residues. From germline, CDR1 is LNHNV and CDR2 YYDKDF (reference sequence). The CDR3 protein is CATSRDLGGSGSYEQYF. The CDR3 coding sequence is TGTGCCACCAGCAGAGATCTAGGTGGGAGTGGCTCCTACGAGCAGTACTTC.

The J gene is TRBJ2-1, the V gene TRBV20-1, with 7 nucleotides matching TRBD2. Trimming at V came to 7 bases and at J to 13 bases, leaving 10 bases not matched to a gene. Per the germline V gene, CDR1 is DFQATT and CDR2 is SNEGSKA (reference sequence). The CDR3 consists of 11 residues. This CDR3 is CSVTPSGLQFF. CDR3 bases: TGCAGTGTAACACCTAGCGGCCTCCAGTTCTTC.

Details on this clone: A far more abundant clone sits one base away, making this likely a read error. The conserved phenylalanine or tryptophan normally closing the CDR3 is absent here, so this likely arose from a read error. The V call is TRBV11-2, the J call TRBJ2-7, with D uncertain. V gave up 5 bases and J gave up 4 bases, with 12 bases separating them. CDR3 length: 13 amino acids. Germline CDR1 is SGHAT and CDR2 is FQNNGV. The CDR3: CASSPRIGYEQYL. Here the CDR3 DNA reads TGTGCCAGCAGCCCCCGAATCGGGTACGAGCAGTACTTA.

V is TRBV6-5 and J is TRBJ2-1; D unclear. Trimming cost V 2 bases and J 7 bases, with 9 bases left between them. The CDR3 has 13 amino acids. Germline V gene sequence: CDR1 MNHEY, CDR2 SVGAGI. The CDR3 reads CASSYRTPNEQFF. In nucleotides, the CDR3 is TGTGCCAGCAGTTACAGGACGCCAAATGAGCAGTTCTTC.

This clone was seen only once. This probably arose from a read error, given a far larger clone one base away. This sequence joins TRBV11-2 and TRBJ1-1, with D uncertain. Trimming removed 1 base at V and 0 bases at J, with 6 bases between. The CDR3 runs to 14 residues. Germline loops: CDR1 SGHAT, CDR2 FQNNGV. The CDR3 coding sequence is TGTGCCAGCAGCTTAGGGACGGTGAACACTGAAGCTTTCTTT. It encodes CASSLGTVNTEAFF.

In the case of this clone: Just one base apart from a much larger clone, this may be a read error. The same CDR3 also results from other DNA sequences found in this sample. This chain links TRBV4-3 with TRBJ2-3; a possible D gene is TRBD2 (6 bases). Germline CDR1 is LGHNA and CDR2 is YSLEER. This CDR3 has 16 residues. The CDR3: CASSQDQLGGTDTQYF. The CDR3 nucleotides read TGCGCTAGCAGCCAAGATCAACTAGGCGGGACTGATACGCAGTATTTT.

The V and J genes are TRBV5-1 and TRBJ2-3; D ambiguous. CDR1 and CDR2 (germline): SGHRS, YFSETQ. This CDR3 has 14 residues. Trimming pared 0 bases from V and 3 bases from J, leaving 8 bases between. CDR3 residues: CASSLGGWTDTQYF. The CDR3 nucleotides are TGCGCCAGCAGCTTGGGGGGTTGGACAGATACGCAGTATTTT.

This rearrangement joins TRBV7-8 to TRBJ2-7; D is uncertain. Germline CDR1 and CDR2: SGHVS and FQNEAQ. The CDR3 sequence is 16 residues long. Trimming removed 1 base from V and 6 bases from J, with 19 bases in between. CDR3 protein: CASSLVGSENRLEQYF. As DNA, the CDR3 is TGTGCCAGCAGCTTAGTCGGGTCGGAAAATCGCCTCGAGCAGTACTTC.

This chain connects TRBV6-5 to TRBJ1-5; D might be TRBD1 (6 bases). In germline, CDR1 is MNHEY, CDR2 SVGAGI. This CDR3 is 13 amino acids long. V dropped 6 bases and J dropped 4 bases, with 10 bases sitting between them. The CDR3 protein is CASRGTPNQPQHF. In DNA, the CDR3 is TGTGCCAGCAGGGGGACACCTAATCAGCCCCAGCATTTT.

The chain carries TRBV30 and TRBJ2-7, with 10 nucleotides matching TRBD2. The V gene end was trimmed by 6 bases and the J gene end by 1 base; junction bases not matched to a gene: 9. The CDR3 has 15 amino acids. The germline CDR1 and CDR2 sequences are GTSNPN and SVGIG (reference sequence). The CDR3 DNA sequence: TGTGCCTGCGCTAGCGGGAGCGACCCTTCCTACGAGCAGTACTTC. It encodes CACASGSDPSYEQYF.

V and J are TRBV28 and TRBJ2-5; 7 bases map to TRBD2. Per germline, CDR1 MDHEN and CDR2 SYDVKM. J was trimmed by 3 bases and V by 8 bases; bases with no gene match: 12. The CDR3 has 15 amino acids. This CDR3 reads CASCHPGGGEETQYF. The CDR3 DNA follows: TGTGCCAGCTGCCATCCGGGGGGAGGGGAAGAGACCCAGTACTTC.

The rearrangement joins TRBV7-9 to TRBJ2-3, with D possibly matching TRBD2 (5 bases). Germline lookup yields CDR1 SEHNR and CDR2 FQNEAQ (reference sequence). The length of the CDR3 is 12 residues. Trimming took off 11 bases at V and 3 bases at J, with 12 bases between the two ends. The CDR3 here is CALERVTDTQYF. The CDR3 DNA reads as TGTGCCTTAGAGAGGGTAACAGATACGCAGTATTTT.

V usage is TRBV10-3 and J usage is TRBJ2-7; perhaps TRBD1 as D (6 bases). Germline V gives CDR1 ENHRY, CDR2 SYGVKD. The CDR3 is 14 residues long. The V gene lost 4 bases and the J gene lost 1 base, with 11 bases spanning the gap. In DNA form, the CDR3 reads TGTGCCATCAGTGCGAGCGGACAGTCCTACGAGCAGTACTTC. Protein: CAISASGQSYEQYF.

This clone was seen more than once but under ten times. The genes are TRBV19 and TRBJ1-5; D is uncertain. V was clipped by 2 bases and J by 5 bases, with 10 bases between them. The CDR3 extends over 14 amino acids. Germline CDR1 and CDR2: LNHDA and SQIVND (reference sequence). For the CDR3, the DNA is TGTGCCAGTAGTATAAGCAGTAGGGATCAGCCCCAGCATTTT. Amino acid sequence: CASSISSRDQPQHF.